The 28 T cell receptor beta chains below all came from one sample that was sequenced in a study of blood T cell repertoires in COVID-19. Assay used: immunoSEQ multiplex PCR; TCRdb lists only in-frame clones, some missing. Of tens of thousands of clones detected, around 88% appear once; the ten largest clones hold around 5.2%. Sequences were obtained from peripheral blood. The receptor source for this set is a woman in her 70s with active COVID-19.

V and J are TRBV9 and TRBJ2-2; possible D gene TRBD1, 6 bases. This CDR3 has 19 residues. CDR1 and CDR2 (germline): SGDLS, YYNGEE. Trimming took off 0 bases at V and 0 bases at J, with 18 bases between the two ends. CDR3 sequence reads: CASSVGAWQGQPNTGELFF. CDR3 sequence (DNA): TGTGCCAGCAGCGTAGGGGCCTGGCAGGGACAACCGAACACCGGGGAGCTGTTTTTT.

V gene TRBV6-5 combines with J gene TRBJ2-7, with unresolved D. Germline V CDR1 and CDR2: MNHEY, SVGAGI. V was cut by 0 bases and J by 0 bases, with 6 bases left in between. This CDR3 is built from 14 residues. The CDR3 DNA sequence: TGTGCCAGCAGTTACTCAGCCCCCTCCTACGAGCAGTACTTC. It codes for CASSYSAPSYEQYF.

The chain joins TRBV6-2 or TRBV6-3 to TRBJ2-1; TRBD2 agrees at 12 bases. CDR1 is MNHEY, CDR2 SVGEGT, per germline. The CDR3 is 20 amino acids. Losses at the gene ends were 0 bases for V and 5 bases for J; bases not matched to a gene: 14. The CDR3 is CASSYSLTSGGDQKNNEQFF. CDR3 nucleotides: TGTGCCAGCAGTTACTCACTGACTAGCGGGGGCGACCAGAAAAACAATGAGCAGTTCTTC.

Here the CDR3 reads CASSPAGGGETQYF. The CDR3 region has the DNA TGTGCCAGCTCACCGGCAGGGGGAGGAGAGACCCAGTACTTC. J is TRBJ2-5 and V is TRBV18; D possibly corresponds to TRBD1 (7 bases). This CDR3 region has 14 residues. Trimming removed 3 bases from V and 4 bases from J, with 12 bases in between. Germline V gene data show CDR1 as KGHSH and CDR2 as LQKENI.

This sequence joins TRBV2 and TRBJ2-3; 9 bases line up with TRBD2. Germline trimming cut 7 bases from V and 2 bases from J; bases unmatched to any gene: 7. Germline values: CDR1 SNHLY, CDR2 FYNNEI. This CDR3 is built from 15 residues. CDR3 sequence: CASTNSGGITDTQYF. CDR3 DNA: TGTGCCAGCACCAATAGCGGGGGCATCACAGATACGCAGTATTTT.

This chain links TRBV11-3 with TRBJ2-2; TRBD1 is a possible D gene (5 bases). This CDR3 is 15 amino acids long. From germline, CDR1 is SGHNT and CDR2 YENEEA. Between the trimmed V and J ends, which lost 5 bases and 7 bases, there was a span of 17 bases. CDR3 coding DNA: TGTGCCAGCAGCCCATGGAAGGGGCAGGTCGGGGAGCTGTTTTTT. Translation gives CASSPWKGQVGELFF. Full variable domain (missing parts from reference TRBV11-3 and TRBJ2-2): EAGVVQSPRYKIIEKKQPVAFWCNPISGHNTLYWYLQNLGQGPELLIRYENEEAVDDSQLPKDRFSAERLKGVDSTLKIQPAELGDSAVYLCASSPWKGQVGELFFGEGSRLTVL.

The chain carries TRBV28 and TRBJ2-7; no clear D. CDR1 and CDR2 (germline): MDHEN, SYDVKM. V lost 2 bases and J 0 bases, leaving 8 bases between the germline ends. There are 14 residues in the CDR3. The CDR3 region has the DNA TGTGCCAGCAGTTTAATCGGCGGCTCCTACGAGCAGTACTTC. This gives the protein CASSLIGGSYEQYF.

The CDR3 reads CASSDGVGYGYTF. CDR3 DNA sequence: TGTGCCAGCAGCGATGGAGTAGGCTATGGCTACACCTTC. The chain joins TRBV7-3 to TRBJ1-2; D gene unclear. The CDR3 is 13 residues long. V lost 5 bases to trimming and J lost 4 bases, with 11 bases between them. Per the germline V gene, CDR1 is SGHTA and CDR2 is FQGTGA.

The rearrangement joins TRBV18 to TRBJ2-1; a weak D match, TRBD2 (5 bases). The CDR3 has 15 residues. With 3 bases removed from V and 5 bases from J, the gap between germline ends came to 14 bases. Germline lookup yields CDR1 KGHSH and CDR2 LQKENI. The CDR3 protein is CASSPWGVVNNEQFF. CDR3 in DNA: TGTGCCAGCTCACCTTGGGGAGTAGTAAACAATGAGCAGTTCTTC.

This chain joins TRBV7-9 and TRBJ1-2, with a weak D call TRBD1 (5 bases). This CDR3 is built from 15 residues. V dropped 2 bases and J dropped 3 bases, with 13 bases sitting between them. The germline V gene encodes CDR1 SEHNR and CDR2 FQNEAQ (reference sequence). For the CDR3, the DNA is TGTGCCAGCAGCTTACAGGGACTTACCCACTATGGCTACACCTTC. Amino acids: CASSLQGLTHYGYTF.

The CDR3 DNA follows: TGTGCCAGCAGTTACCAGCGGAATGAGCAGTTCTTC. This gives the protein CASSYQRNEQFF. The V call is TRBV6-2 or TRBV6-3, the J call TRBJ2-1; the D gene is possibly TRBD2 (5 bases). CDR3 length: 12 residues. The germline V gene has CDR1 MNHEY and CDR2 SVGEGT. V shed 2 bases and J shed 7 bases, with 6 bases lying between them.

The chain combines TRBV27 with TRBJ2-5; maybe TRBD2 (6 bases). The CDR3 length is 14 residues. V gave up 3 bases and J gave up 4 bases, with 12 bases separating them. Germline V lookup: CDR1 MNHEY, CDR2 SMNVEV (reference sequence). The CDR3 coding sequence is TGTGCCAGCAGTTTCCGGAGGGGCGGAGAGACCCAGTACTTC. Encoded protein: CASSFRRGGETQYF.

This clone has just a few counts. J is TRBJ1-5 and V is TRBV27; D remains ambiguous. The CDR3 is 13 residues long. Looked up from germline, CDR1 is MNHEY and CDR2 is SMNVEV (reference sequence). The V gene lost 4 bases and the J gene lost 5 bases, with 9 bases spanning the gap. The CDR3 region is CASSSLSDQPQHF. As DNA, the CDR3 is TGTGCCAGCAGTTCACTCTCGGATCAGCCCCAGCATTTT.

The chain has TRBV4-1 and TRBJ2-3; D is uncertain. Germline V lookup: CDR1 MGHRA, CDR2 YSYEKL. The CDR3 has 16 residues. Deletions cut 0 bases from V and 0 bases from J, with 10 bases between. Here the CDR3 reads CASSQDPLWSTDTQYF. Written as DNA, the CDR3 is TGCGCCAGCAGCCAAGATCCGCTATGGAGCACAGATACGCAGTATTTT.

The chain couples TRBV7-8 to TRBJ1-5; D not certain. V lost 0 bases and J lost 6, with 9 bases in between. CDR3 size: 14 residues. The germline CDR1 and CDR2 sequences are SGHVS and FQNEAQ. CDR3 sequence (DNA): TGTGCCAGCAGCTTAGCGCCCGGTACTCAGCCCCAGCATTTT. Translating it yields CASSLAPGTQPQHF.

The rearrangement links TRBV18 to TRBJ1-5; 10 nucleotides match TRBD1. This CDR3 region has 18 residues. From germline, CDR1 is KGHSH and CDR2 LQKENI. The J segment lost 0 bases and the V segment lost 5 bases, leaving 10 bases of the junction unmatched. The CDR3 DNA reads TGTGCCAGCTCATCCACGGGGACAGGGGTTTTTAGCAATCAGCCCCAGCATTTT. This translates into CASSSTGTGVFSNQPQHF.

The chain links TRBV27 to TRBJ1-4; unclear D gene. This CDR3 spans 16 amino acids. The V end was cut by 6 bases, the J end by 7 bases, with 21 bases between. Germline CDR1 is MNHEY and CDR2 is SMNVEV (reference sequence). This CDR3 reads CASSPTPWANIEKLFF. DNA for the CDR3: TGTGCCAGCAGCCCCACCCCATGGGCTAATATTGAAAAACTGTTTTTT.

The chain links TRBV19 to TRBJ2-2; D not certain. The V and J ends lost 7 bases and 9 bases respectively, with 15 bases between them. Germline values: CDR1 LNHDA, CDR2 SQIVND (reference sequence). The CDR3 spans 13 residues. Written as DNA, the CDR3 is TGTGCCAGTACCCCTGATCTGCGCCGGGAGCTGTTTTTT. Translating gives CASTPDLRRELFF. Full variable domain (outside the CDR3, taken from reference TRBV19 and TRBJ2-2): DGGITQSPKYLFRKEGQNVTLSCEQNLNHDAMYWYRQDPGQGLRLIYYSQIVNDFQKGDIAEGYSVSREKKESFPLTVTSAQKNPTAFYLCASTPDLRRELFFGEGSRLTVL.

This clone turned up a few times. The chain couples TRBV30 to TRBJ1-5, with D perhaps matching TRBD1 (5 bases). This CDR3 spans 15 amino acids. V lost 3 bases and J 3 bases, leaving 15 bases between the germline ends. Germline CDR1 and CDR2: GTSNPN and SVGIG (reference sequence). The CDR3 sequence is CAWSSGGWDNQPQHF. The CDR3, as DNA: TGTGCCTGGAGCTCCGGGGGATGGGACAATCAGCCCCAGCATTTT. The full variable domain, its missing parts supplied by reference TRBV30 and TRBJ1-5, is SQTIHQWPATLVQPVGSPLSLECTVEGTSNPNLYWYRQAAGRGLQLLFYSVGIGQISSEVPQNLSASRPQDRQFILSSKKLLLSDSGFYLCAWSSGGWDNQPQHFGDGTRLSIL.

The V gene is TRBV27, the J gene TRBJ2-1; a possible D gene is TRBD2 (6 bases). From germline, CDR1 is MNHEY and CDR2 SMNVEV (reference sequence). This CDR3 region has 14 residues. V lost 1 base to trimming and J lost 6 bases, with 10 bases between them. The CDR3 sequence: CASSLLGGVNEQFF. The DNA of the CDR3 is TGTGCCAGCAGTTTATTGGGGGGAGTCAATGAGCAGTTCTTC.

This clone appeared a single time. The CDR3 DNA reads TGTGCCAGCAGCCCGACTAGCGGGGGGGCAGAGACCCAGTACTTC. Translation gives CASSPTSGGAETQYF. The chain has TRBV5-4 and TRBJ2-5, with TRBD2 matching over 14 bases. Looked up from germline, CDR1 is SGHNT and CDR2 is YYREEE (reference sequence). V was pared by 4 bases and J by 4 bases, with 3 bases of the junction left unmatched. The CDR3 is 15 amino acids.

V usage is TRBV11-2 and J usage is TRBJ2-2; no definite D call. Germline-derived CDR1 and CDR2 are SGHAT and FQNNGV. V lost 5 bases to trimming and J lost 0 bases, with 16 bases between them. The CDR3 loop spans 17 amino acids. The CDR3 coding sequence is TGTGCCAGCAGCCCAGGTGGTTGGATGGCGAACACCGGGGAGCTGTTTTTT. This encodes CASSPGGWMANTGELFF.

In its sample, this clone was seen a few times. The chain recombines TRBV5-1 with TRBJ2-2; possible D gene TRBD2, 7 bases. With 4 bases removed from V and 6 bases from J, the gap between germline ends came to 13 bases. Germline assignment: CDR1 SGHRS and CDR2 YFSETQ. The CDR3 has 14 residues. CDR3 in amino acids: CASSGGALAGELFF. Written as DNA, the CDR3 is TGCGCCAGCAGCGGGGGGGCTCTTGCCGGGGAGCTGTTTTTT. The full variable domain, rest sourced from reference TRBV5-1 and TRBJ2-2, is KAGVTQTPRYLIKTRGQQVTLSCSPISGHRSVSWYQQTPGQGLQFLFEYFSETQRNKGNFPGRFSGRQFSNSRSEMNVSTLELGDSALYLCASSGGALAGELFFGEGSRLTVL.

This clone has only a few counts. The V gene is TRBV6-5, the J gene TRBJ2-7; 7 bases map to TRBD1. The CDR3 contains 15 residues. Germline loops: CDR1 MNHEY, CDR2 SVGAGI. Trimming took 8 bases from V and 2 from J; bases not matched to a gene: 12. The DNA of the CDR3 is TGTGCCAGCCAATCAAGGGGGCAGGGTACCTACGAGCAGTACTTC. It is translated as CASQSRGQGTYEQYF.

The chain carries TRBV18 and TRBJ1-3; D uncertain. This CDR3 has 18 residues. Trimming pared 3 bases from V and 0 bases from J, leaving 18 bases between. Germline values: CDR1 KGHSH, CDR2 LQKENI. The DNA for the CDR3 is TGTGCCAGCTCACCTGCACGGAGGAGGGTATTCTCTGGAAACACCATATATTTT. It yields the protein CASSPARRRVFSGNTIYF.

The V call is TRBV5-6, the J call TRBJ2-5; the D gene is possibly TRBD1 (5 bases). With 1 base removed from V and 3 bases from J, the gap between germline ends came to 10 bases. CDR1 is SGHDT, CDR2 YYEEEE, per germline. The CDR3 totals 14 residues. The CDR3 here is CASSLRQQKETQYF. The DNA of the CDR3 is TGTGCCAGCAGCTTGCGACAGCAGAAAGAGACCCAGTACTTC.

This rearrangement joins TRBV29-1 to TRBJ1-1; D is perhaps TRBD1 (6 bases). This CDR3 is 14 amino acids long. V lost 7 bases, J lost 3 bases, and 18 bases lay in between. Per germline, CDR1 SQVTM and CDR2 ANQGSEA. The DNA for the CDR3 is TGCAGCGCCAGTACACAGGGAATCGACACTGAAGCTTTCTTT. Encoded protein: CSASTQGIDTEAFF.

This chain links TRBV9 with TRBJ2-5; TRBD1 is a possible D gene (5 bases). Germline V gene lookup returns CDR1 SGDLS and CDR2 YYNGEE. This CDR3 has 15 residues. Trimming took 0 bases from V and 4 from J, leaving 13 bases between them. In DNA, the CDR3 is TGTGCCAGCAGCGTAGAGAAAGGGGTGGGAGAGACCCAGTACTTC. Amino acid sequence: CASSVEKGVGETQYF.